This is a list of T cell receptor beta chains from one sample in a study of T cells after yellow fever vaccination. In TCRdb, the 5' RACE reads were re-called with MiXCR into one record per CDR3 protein. The table records a few hundred thousand distinct CDR3 sequences, roughly 17% of them present only once. Sequenced material: PBMCs, taken roughly 5 days after the first yellow fever vaccination. Receptors were obtained from a young man who received the YFV17D yellow fever vaccine. The CDR3 runs from the conserved cysteine through the conserved F or W. A D gene is named only where the DNA matches it firmly. Where a row states a size, it is once, few, many or the class of an expanded clone; other rows omit it.

D: -
V: TRBV19
size: -
J: TRBJ2-7
DNA: TGTGCCAGTAGTTTTACCTCGGGACACCCGTACTACGAGCAGTACTTC
CDR3: CASSFTSGHPYYEQYF

D: -
V: TRBV4-3
size: -
J: TRBJ1-3
DNA: TGCGCCAGCAGCCATGGATTGGCGGGAAACACCATATATTTT
CDR3: CASSHGLAGNTIYF

D: TRBD2
V: TRBV12-3/TRBV12-4
size: -
J: TRBJ2-7
DNA: TGTGCCAGCAGGCAACTAGCGGATACCTACGAGCAGTACTTC
CDR3: CASRQLADTYEQYF

D: -
V: TRBV10-2
size: few
J: TRBJ2-2
DNA: TGCGCCAGCCGATTGACAGTGAACACCGGGGAGCTGTTTTTT
CDR3: CASRLTVNTGELFF

D: -
V: TRBV12-3/TRBV12-4
size: many
J: TRBJ1-6
DNA: TGTGCCAGCAGTTCCGGGGCTGATTCACCCCTCCACTTT
CDR3: CASSSGADSPLHF

D: -
V: TRBV14
size: -
J: TRBJ2-1
DNA: TGTGCCAGCAGCCAATACGACAGAGGCAATGAGCAGTTCTTC
CDR3: CASSQYDRGNEQFF

D: -
V: TRBV20-1
size: -
J: TRBJ2-1
DNA: TGCAGTGCTAGAGGACAGGATCGCAGGAGCTCCTACAATGAGCAGTTCTTC
CDR3: CSARGQDRRSSYNEQFF

D: -
V: TRBV21-1
size: few
J: TRBJ2-2
DNA: TGTGCCAGCAGCAAAGCAGGACCCGGACCTGAGACCACCGGGGAGCTGTTTTTT
CDR3: CASSKAGPGPETTGELFF

D: TRBD2
V: TRBV30
size: -
J: TRBJ2-5
DNA: TGTGCCTGGAGTGAAGGGGGTGGCGGGGGGTTTTCAGAGACCCAGTACTTC
CDR3: CAWSEGGGGGFSETQYF

D: -
V: TRBV4-1
size: few
J: TRBJ2-2
DNA: TGCGCCAGCAGCCAAGGGGCAGGGCCCACCGGGGAGCTGTTTTTT
CDR3: CASSQGAGPTGELFF

D: TRBD2
V: TRBV7-3
size: few
J: TRBJ2-3
DNA: TGTGCCAGCAGCCCTAGCGGGGTAAACACAGATACGCAGTATTTT
CDR3: CASSPSGVNTDTQYF

D: TRBD2
V: TRBV7-2
size: few
J: TRBJ2-1
DNA: TGTGCCAGCAGCTTATTAGTGCTAGCGGGGGGCAATGAGCAGTTCTTC
CDR3: CASSLLVLAGGNEQFF

D: TRBD1
V: TRBV20-1
size: -
J: TRBJ1-1
DNA: TGCAGTGCTAGAGATCGGGCAGGGGGCGCAACTGAAGCTTTCTTT
CDR3: CSARDRAGGATEAFF

D: -
V: TRBV7-6
size: few
J: TRBJ2-2
DNA: TGTGCCAGCAGCCTCCTCGTGCCACGAAGGGGGGAGCTGTTTTTT
CDR3: CASSLLVPRRGELFF

D: TRBD1
V: TRBV20-1
size: -
J: TRBJ1-5
DNA: TGCAGTGCTAAGTCGACAGGGCCCCACCAGCCCCAGCATTTT
CDR3: CSAKSTGPHQPQHF

D: TRBD2
V: TRBV10-3
size: many
J: TRBJ2-7
DNA: TGTGCCATCGGCGGGGGGCTGTCCTCCTACGAGCAGTACTTC
CDR3: CAIGGGLSSYEQYF

D: -
V: TRBV7-2
size: many
J: TRBJ1-1
DNA: TGTGCCAGCAGCTTAGCAAGGCGGGGGGCAAACACTGAAGCTTTCTTT
CDR3: CASSLARRGANTEAFF

D: TRBD1
V: TRBV20-1
size: few
J: TRBJ2-3
DNA: TGCAGTGCTGGGGACAGAACTAGCACAGATACGCAGTATTTT
CDR3: CSAGDRTSTDTQYF

D: -
V: TRBV3-1
size: -
J: TRBJ2-1
DNA: TGTGCCAGCAGCCACGGGCGGCATGAGCAGTTCTTC
CDR3: CASSHGRHEQFF

D: TRBD2
V: TRBV5-1
size: many
J: TRBJ2-3
DNA: TGCGCCAGCAGCTTGGCCCCGGGACCGCGGGAGGGTACGCAGTATTTT
CDR3: CASSLAPGPREGTQYF

D: TRBD1
V: TRBV5-1
size: few
J: TRBJ2-7
DNA: TGCGCCAGCAGCTCTGGACAGGGATTAGGGCAGTACTTC
CDR3: CASSSGQGLGQYF

D: -
V: TRBV28
size: -
J: TRBJ2-3
DNA: TGTGCCAGCATGCGGGGAAGCACAGATACGCAGTATTTT
CDR3: CASMRGSTDTQYF

D: -
V: TRBV7-2
size: -
J: TRBJ2-5
DNA: TGTGCCAGCAGCTTAGAGCAGCAGACCCAGTACTTC
CDR3: CASSLEQQTQYF

D: TRBD1
V: TRBV4-3
size: -
J: TRBJ2-2
DNA: TGCGCCAGCAGCCAAGACAGGGGGCGATCAACCGGGGAGCTGTTTTTT
CDR3: CASSQDRGRSTGELFF

D: -
V: TRBV5-1
size: few
J: TRBJ1-2
DNA: TGCGCCAGCAGCTTGGCCTGGGAAACTGGCTACACCTTC
CDR3: CASSLAWETGYTF

D: TRBD1
V: TRBV5-1
size: -
J: TRBJ1-5
DNA: TGCGCCAGCAGCTTGGGCAGGGGGCCCAATCAGCCCCAGCATTTT
CDR3: CASSLGRGPNQPQHF

D: -
V: TRBV19
size: -
J: TRBJ1-5
DNA: TGTGCCAGTAGTCGTAACAGGGAGGGTCAGCCCCAGCATTTT
CDR3: CASSRNREGQPQHF

D: TRBD2
V: TRBV20-1
size: few
J: TRBJ2-3
DNA: TGCAGTGCTAATCCTAGCGGGGGGGCTGGAGATACGCAGTATTTT
CDR3: CSANPSGGAGDTQYF

D: -
V: TRBV7-8
size: few
J: TRBJ2-3
DNA: TGTGCCAGCAGCTTAGATCAGCCTCGCCCCGGAGATACGCAGTATTTT
CDR3: CASSLDQPRPGDTQYF

D: -
V: TRBV7-9
size: -
J: TRBJ1-4
DNA: TGTGCCAGCAGAACCCAGGGTGGGAATGAAAAACTGTTTTTT
CDR3: CASRTQGGNEKLFF

D: -
V: TRBV7-9
size: few
J: TRBJ2-2
DNA: TGTGCCAGCAGCTCTAGTGGCGGAACTTACACCGGGGAGCTGTTTTTT
CDR3: CASSSSGGTYTGELFF

D: -
V: TRBV6-4
size: once
J: TRBJ1-2
DNA: TGTGCCAGCAGTCCCAACCCCGGGACCGGGGTCTATGGCTACACCTTC
CDR3: CASSPNPGTGVYGYTF

D: -
V: TRBV11-2
size: -
J: TRBJ2-7
DNA: TGTGCCAGCAGCCCAGGGGTCTTCTCCTACGAGCAGTACTTC
CDR3: CASSPGVFSYEQYF

D: -
V: TRBV20-1
size: few
J: TRBJ1-5
DNA: TGCAGTGCTAGTAAGGACTGGGATCAGCCCCAGCATTTT
CDR3: CSASKDWDQPQHF

D: TRBD2
V: TRBV5-1
size: few
J: TRBJ2-5
DNA: TGCGCCAGCAGGACTCTAGCGGCCCAAGAGACCCAGTACTTC
CDR3: CASRTLAAQETQYF

D: TRBD1
V: TRBV18
size: few
J: TRBJ1-4
DNA: TGTGCCAGCTCACCCGTAGCCGGGACAGGGGAAGTAAAACTGTTTTTT
CDR3: CASSPVAGTGEVKLFF

D: TRBD1
V: TRBV7-3
size: few
J: TRBJ2-1
DNA: TGTGCCAGCAGCTTGGGACAGGGGGACCTGGGCAATGAGCAGTTCTTC
CDR3: CASSLGQGDLGNEQFF